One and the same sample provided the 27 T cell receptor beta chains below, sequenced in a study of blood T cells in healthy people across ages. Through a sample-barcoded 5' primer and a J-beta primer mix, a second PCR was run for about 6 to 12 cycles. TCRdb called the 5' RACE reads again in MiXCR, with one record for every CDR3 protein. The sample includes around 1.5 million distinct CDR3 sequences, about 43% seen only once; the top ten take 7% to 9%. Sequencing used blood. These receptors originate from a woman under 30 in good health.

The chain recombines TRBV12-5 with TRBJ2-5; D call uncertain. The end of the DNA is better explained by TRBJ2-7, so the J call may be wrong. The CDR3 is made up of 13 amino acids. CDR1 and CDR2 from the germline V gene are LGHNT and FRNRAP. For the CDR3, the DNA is TGTGCTAGTGGTTTGGTGCCCCAAGACGAGCAGTACTTC. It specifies CASGLVPQDEQYF.

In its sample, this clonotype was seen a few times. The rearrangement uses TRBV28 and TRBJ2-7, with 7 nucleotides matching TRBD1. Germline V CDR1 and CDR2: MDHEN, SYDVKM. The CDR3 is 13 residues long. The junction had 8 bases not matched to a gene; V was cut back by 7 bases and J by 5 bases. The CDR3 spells CASTETGLNEQYF. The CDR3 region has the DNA TGTGCCAGCACTGAGACAGGGTTAAACGAGCAGTACTTC.

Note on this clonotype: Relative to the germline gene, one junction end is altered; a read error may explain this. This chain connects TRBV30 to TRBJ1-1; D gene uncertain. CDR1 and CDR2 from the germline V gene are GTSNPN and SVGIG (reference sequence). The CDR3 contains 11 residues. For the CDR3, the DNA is TGTGCCGGGAGTGTCGGTATTGAAGCTTTCTTT. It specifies CAGSVGIEAFF.

DNA for the CDR3: TGTGCCAGCAGCTTCCCTCGTGGGCTGAATAGCGGGAGGCCCGGTGGGGGCACAGATACGCAGTATTTT. Translation: CASSFPRGLNSGRPGGGTDTQYF. This chain joins TRBV11-2 and TRBJ2-3; 10 nucleotides align to TRBD2. The CDR3 loop spans 23 amino acids. V gave up 3 bases and J gave up 1 base; unmatched junction bases: 25. Per the germline V gene, CDR1 is SGHAT and CDR2 is FQNNGV.

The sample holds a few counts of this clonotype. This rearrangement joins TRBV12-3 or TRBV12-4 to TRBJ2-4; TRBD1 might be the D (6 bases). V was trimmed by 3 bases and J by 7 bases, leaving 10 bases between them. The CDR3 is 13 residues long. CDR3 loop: CASSLGAPNIQYF. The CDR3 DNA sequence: TGTGCCAGCAGTTTGGGGGCCCCCAACATTCAGTACTTC.

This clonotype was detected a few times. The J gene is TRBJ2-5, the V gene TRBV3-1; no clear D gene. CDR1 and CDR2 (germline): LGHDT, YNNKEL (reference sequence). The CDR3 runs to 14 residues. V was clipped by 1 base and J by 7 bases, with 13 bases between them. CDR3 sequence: CASSQGTAEGTQYF. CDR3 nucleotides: TGTGCCAGCAGCCAAGGGACCGCGGAAGGGACCCAGTACTTC.

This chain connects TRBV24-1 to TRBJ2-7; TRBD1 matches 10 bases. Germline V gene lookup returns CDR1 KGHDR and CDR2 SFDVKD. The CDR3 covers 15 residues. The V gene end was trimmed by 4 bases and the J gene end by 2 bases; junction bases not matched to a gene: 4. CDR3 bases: TGTGCCACCAGTGAGTCAGGACAGGGGGCCTACGAGCAGTACTTC. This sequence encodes CATSESGQGAYEQYF.

As DNA, the CDR3 is TGTGCCAGCAGCCGGGGACAAGCTAGCAATCAGCCCCAGCATTTT. It is translated as CASSRGQASNQPQHF. The rearrangement uses TRBV7-8 and TRBJ1-5, with D possibly TRBD1 on 6 matching bases. In germline, CDR1 is SGHVS, CDR2 FQNEAQ. This CDR3 is built from 15 residues. The V end lost 5 bases, the J end lost 0 bases, and 11 bases lay between the germline ends.

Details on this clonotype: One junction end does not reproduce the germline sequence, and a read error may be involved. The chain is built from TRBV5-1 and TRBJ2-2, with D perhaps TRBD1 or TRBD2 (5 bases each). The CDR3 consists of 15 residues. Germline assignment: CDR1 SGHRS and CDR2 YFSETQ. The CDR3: CASSWGTANTGELFF. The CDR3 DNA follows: TGCGCCAGCAGCTGGGGGACGGCGAACACCGGGGAGTTGTTTTTT.

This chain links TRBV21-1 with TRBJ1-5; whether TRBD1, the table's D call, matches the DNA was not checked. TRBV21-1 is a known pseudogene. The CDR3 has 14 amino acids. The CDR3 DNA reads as TGTGCCAGCAGCCAACGGACAGTAAATCAGCCCCAGCATTTT. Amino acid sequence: CASSQRTVNQPQHF.

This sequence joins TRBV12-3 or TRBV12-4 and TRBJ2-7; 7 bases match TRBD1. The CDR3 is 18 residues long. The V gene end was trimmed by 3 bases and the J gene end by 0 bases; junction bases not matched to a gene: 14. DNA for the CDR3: TGTGCCAGCAGTTTCGGGCCGAAAGGGACAGTGTCCTCCTACGAGCAGTACTTC. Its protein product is CASSFGPKGTVSSYEQYF.

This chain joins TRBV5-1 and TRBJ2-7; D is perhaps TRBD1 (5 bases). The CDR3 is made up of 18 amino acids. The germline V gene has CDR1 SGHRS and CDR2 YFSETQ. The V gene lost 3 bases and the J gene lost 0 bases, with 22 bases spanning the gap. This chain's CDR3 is CASSSVWQTASDSYEQYF. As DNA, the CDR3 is TGCGCCAGCAGCTCGGTTTGGCAGACAGCCTCGGACTCCTACGAGCAGTACTTC.

CDR3 sequence reads: CASSALGLAGFDEQYF. Here the CDR3 DNA reads TGTGCCAGCAGTGCCCTAGGACTAGCGGGATTCGACGAGCAGTACTTC. The chain links TRBV25-1 to TRBJ2-5; 12 nucleotides line up with TRBD2. The assigned J gene may be wrong: the sequence end matches TRBJ2-7 better. This CDR3 is built from 16 residues. Per the germline V gene, CDR1 is MGHDK and CDR2 is SYGVNS.

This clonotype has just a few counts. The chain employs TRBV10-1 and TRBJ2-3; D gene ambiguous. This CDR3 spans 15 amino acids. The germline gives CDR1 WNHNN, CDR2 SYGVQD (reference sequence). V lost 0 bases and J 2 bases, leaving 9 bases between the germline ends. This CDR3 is CASSESRTSTDTQYF. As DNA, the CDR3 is TGCGCCAGCAGTGAGTCGAGAACTTCCACAGATACGCAGTATTTT.

This chain's CDR3 is CSARDTGRNSPLHF. CDR3 sequence (DNA): TGCAGTGCTAGAGATACAGGGAGGAATTCACCCCTCCACTTT. The chain joins TRBV20-1 to TRBJ1-6, with D possibly being TRBD1 (6 bases). Germline loops: CDR1 DFQATT, CDR2 SNEGSKA (reference sequence). The CDR3 has 14 residues. Deletions cut 0 bases from V and 7 bases from J, with 10 bases between.

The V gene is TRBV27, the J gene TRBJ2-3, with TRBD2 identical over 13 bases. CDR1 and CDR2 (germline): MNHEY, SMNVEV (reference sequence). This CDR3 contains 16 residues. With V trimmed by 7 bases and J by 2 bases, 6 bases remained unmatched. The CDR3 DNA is TGTGCCAGCACCCGACTAGCGGGGGGATTCACAGATACGCAGTATTTT. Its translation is CASTRLAGGFTDTQYF.

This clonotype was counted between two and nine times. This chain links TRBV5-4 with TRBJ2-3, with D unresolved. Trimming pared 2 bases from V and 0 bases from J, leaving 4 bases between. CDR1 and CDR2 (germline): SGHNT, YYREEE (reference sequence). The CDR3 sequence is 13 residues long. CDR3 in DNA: TGTGCCAGCAGCTTCAAAAGCACAGATACGCAGTATTTT. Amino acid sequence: CASSFKSTDTQYF.

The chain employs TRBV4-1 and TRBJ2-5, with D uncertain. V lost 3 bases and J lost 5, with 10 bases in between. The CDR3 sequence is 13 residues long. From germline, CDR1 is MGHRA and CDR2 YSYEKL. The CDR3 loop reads CASSQGERETQYF. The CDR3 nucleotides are TGCGCCAGCAGCCAGGGCGAAAGGGAGACCCAGTACTTC.

Here the CDR3 reads CASGVQDEQYF. For the CDR3, the DNA is TGTGCCAGCGGGGTTCAGGATGAGCAGTACTTC. The chain uses TRBV2 and TRBJ2-5; unclear D gene. Germline CDR1 SNHLY, CDR2 FYNNEI. The CDR3 sequence is 11 residues long. Trimming stripped 8 bases from V and 11 bases from J, with 15 bases between.

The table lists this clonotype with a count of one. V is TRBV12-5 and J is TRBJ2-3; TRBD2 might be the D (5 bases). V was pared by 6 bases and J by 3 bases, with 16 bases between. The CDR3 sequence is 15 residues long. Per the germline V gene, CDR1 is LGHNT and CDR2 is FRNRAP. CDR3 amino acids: CASGTTSRGTDTQYF. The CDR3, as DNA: TGTGCTAGTGGCACTACTAGTAGAGGAACAGATACGCAGTATTTT.

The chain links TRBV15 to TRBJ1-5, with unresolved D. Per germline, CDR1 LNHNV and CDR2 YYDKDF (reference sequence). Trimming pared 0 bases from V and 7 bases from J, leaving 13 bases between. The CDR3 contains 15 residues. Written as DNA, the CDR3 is TGTGCCACCAGCAGAGATCGCGGGGTAACGCAGCCCCAGCATTTT. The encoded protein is CATSRDRGVTQPQHF.

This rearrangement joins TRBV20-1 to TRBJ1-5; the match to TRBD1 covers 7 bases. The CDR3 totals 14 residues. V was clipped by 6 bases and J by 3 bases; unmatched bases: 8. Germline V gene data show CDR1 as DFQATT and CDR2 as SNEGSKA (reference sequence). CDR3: CSAKGQLHNQPQHF. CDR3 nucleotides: TGCAGTGCAAAGGGACAGCTCCACAATCAGCCCCAGCATTTT.

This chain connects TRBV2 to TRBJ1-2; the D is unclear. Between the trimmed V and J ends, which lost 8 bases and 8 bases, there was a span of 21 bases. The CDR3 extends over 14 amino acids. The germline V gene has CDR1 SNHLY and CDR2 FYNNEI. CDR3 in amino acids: CASCLGILREGYTF. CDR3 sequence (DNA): TGTGCCAGCTGCCTAGGGATATTAAGAGAGGGCTACACCTTC.

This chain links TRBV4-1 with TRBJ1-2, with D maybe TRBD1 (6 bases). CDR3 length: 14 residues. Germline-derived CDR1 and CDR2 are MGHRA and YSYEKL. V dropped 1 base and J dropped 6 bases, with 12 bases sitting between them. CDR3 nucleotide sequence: TGCGCCAGCAGCCAAGGATCCAGGGGTGATGGCTACACCTTC. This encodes CASSQGSRGDGYTF.

Here the CDR3 DNA reads TGTGCCCTCGGAGGGAACACTGAAGCTTTCTTT. The encoded protein is CALGGNTEAFF. The chain links TRBV28 to TRBJ1-1; D not certain. This CDR3 region has 11 residues. The ends were cut back, 11 bases at V and 1 base at J, with 8 bases in the middle. Germline V gene data show CDR1 as MDHEN and CDR2 as SYDVKM.

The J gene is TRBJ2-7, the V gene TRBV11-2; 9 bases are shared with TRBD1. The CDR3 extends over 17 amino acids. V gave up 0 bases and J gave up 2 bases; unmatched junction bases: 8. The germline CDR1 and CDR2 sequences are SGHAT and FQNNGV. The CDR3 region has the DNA TGTGCCAGCAGCTTAGAGCGGTACAGGGGGCTCGCCTACGAGCAGTACTTC. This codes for CASSLERYRGLAYEQYF.

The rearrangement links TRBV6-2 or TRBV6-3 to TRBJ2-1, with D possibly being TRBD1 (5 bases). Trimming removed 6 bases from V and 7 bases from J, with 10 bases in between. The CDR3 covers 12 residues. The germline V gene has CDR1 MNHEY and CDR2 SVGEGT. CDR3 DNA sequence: TGTGCCAGCAGCGAGAGACAGAATGAGCAGTTCTTC. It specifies CASSERQNEQFF.